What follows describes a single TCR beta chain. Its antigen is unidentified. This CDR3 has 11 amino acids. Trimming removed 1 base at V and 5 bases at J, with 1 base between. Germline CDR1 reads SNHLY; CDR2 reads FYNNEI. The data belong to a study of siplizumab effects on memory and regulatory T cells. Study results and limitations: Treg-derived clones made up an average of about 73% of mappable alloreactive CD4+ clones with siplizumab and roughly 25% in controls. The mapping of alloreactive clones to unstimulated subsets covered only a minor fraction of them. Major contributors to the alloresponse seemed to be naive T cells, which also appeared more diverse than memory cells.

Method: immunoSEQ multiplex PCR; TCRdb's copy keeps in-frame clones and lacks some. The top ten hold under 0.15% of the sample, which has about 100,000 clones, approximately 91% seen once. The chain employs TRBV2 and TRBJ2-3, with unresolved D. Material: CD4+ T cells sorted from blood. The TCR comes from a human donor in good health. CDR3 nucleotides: TGTGCCAGCAGTGAAGGAGATACGCAGTATTTT. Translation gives CASSEGDTQYF.